Below, one T cell receptor (beta chain) is given with its context. The clone's antigen remains unknown. Nothing much larger sits one base from this clone, and base qualities are not available. TCRbeta CDR3 regions were amplified from genomic DNA using the immunoSEQ Assay, a bias-controlled multiplex PCR. The authors processed their data as follows. Within the assay, amplification of reference gene primers was used to estimate how many nucleated cells each sample contained. To quantify the absolute abundance of each unique TCRbeta CDR3 rearrangement, sequence reads were collapsed and filtered. For each sample, productive Simpson clonality was calculated as the square root of Simpson's diversity index across productive rearrangements. This immuneACCESS table, as held by TCRdb, lists in-frame sequences with V and J called but not all clones. Of the missing ones, under half trace to an unresolved V gene in checked studies; the others have no known cause. V and J calls and clone size are given by that table; D and trimming were obtained from the DNA. The sample data list roughly 360,000 clones, and 88% of these were observed just once. The ten top clones hold over 0.9% of the sample.

This sample was taken from a study of blood T cell repertoires in COVID-19 (dated by TCRdb to about 2020). Notes on the research overall: Samples from collaborators originated in the United States, Italy and Spain and spanned both the acute and convalescent phases of COVID-19. The prospective study material was composed of cDNA or gDNA derived from T cells, B-cell-depleted T cells, or PBMCs. Deeply sampled blood TCRbeta repertoires from subjects exposed to, actively infected with, or recovered from COVID-19 were included in the dataset. A freely available public database, intended as a resource for researchers studying the immune response to SARS-CoV-2, is where the repertoires were released. The samples were drawn from the first 160 participants of the ongoing ImmuneRACE study and from roughly 1,300 subjects provided by 6 global collaborators. Nearly every sample came with metadata listing a de-identified subject ID, COVID-19 status, age in years and sex. HLA class I and class II types, where available, came from metadata supplied by the sample provider rather than from assay-based typing. The paper's findings and limits, for the study overall: The quantity of clinical and demographic metadata differed by source and by participant and was supplied without curation.

The CDR3 numbers 17 residues from cysteine through phenylalanine. This entry keeps only the CDR3 DNA: 51 bases, framed from base 1. The germline V gene encodes CDR1 KGHDR and CDR2 SFDVKD. The V end gives up 4 bases and the J end 5 bases, leaving 13 bases in the junction not matched to a gene. In the prospective study, participants were roughly 18 to 89 years old, resided in approximately 22 geographic areas of the United States, and were enrolled through a virtual design. To assign participants to cohorts, the prospective study relied on clinical history that participants themselves reported in a screening survey and a study questionnaire. Each participant in the prospective study had whole blood, serum and a nasopharyngeal or oropharyngeal swab collected by mobile phlebotomists. Over a roughly 2-month period, participants in the prospective study had the option of providing additional blood draws and questionnaires. Blood samples from the prospective study were shipped frozen or at room temperature prior to DNA extraction.

Recombination connected TRBV24-1 to TRBJ1-5; TRBD1 lines up with 7 middle nucleotides. Material: PBMCs or T cells enriched from blood (not recorded which). The receptor's source is a woman in her 30s with acute COVID-19. CDR3 loop: CATSDPGTEGRDQPQHF. The bases are TGTGCCACCAGTGACCCCGGGACAGAAGGAAGGGATCAGCCCCAGCATTTT.